This entry concerns a single TCR beta chain. The data were obtained in a study of T cell responses to AZD1222 COVID-19 vaccine. V lost 0 bases to trimming and J lost 3 bases; unmatched junction nucleotides: 7. There are 17 residues in the CDR3. Germline V CDR1 and CDR2: SGDLS, YYNGEE. Libraries were prepared by immunoSEQ multiplex PCR; TCRdb keeps only in-frame clonotypes and omits some of them. Seen here are about 54,000 clones, 89% observed once, and the top ten hold about 14%. Material: peripheral blood, obtained 28 days after the second AZD1222 dose. V and J are TRBV9 and TRBJ2-3; 10 bases are a match to TRBD2. This receptor was identified in an adult who received the AZD1222 COVID-19 vaccine. CDR3 loop: CASSVAPASGSTDTQYF. As DNA, the CDR3 is TGTGCCAGCAGCGTAGCCCCGGCTAGCGGGAGTACAGATACGCAGTATTTT.